A single sample is the source of the 4 T cell receptor beta chains below, sequenced in a study of regulatory T cells in long-lasting Graves disease. Time point denoted: persistent/refractory GD, antithyroid drugs over 5 years with positive TRAb. With RNA extracted from PBMCs as input, the TCR library was made. Arm-PCR of CDR3 regions with iRepertoire HTBI primers generated TCR beta libraries. TCRdb ran MiXCR on the multiplex PCR reads and lists one entry per CDR3 protein. Of under 500,000 distinct CDR3 sequences in the sample, less than 25% were seen once. The material sequenced was peripheral blood mononuclear cells (PBMCs), taken when the disease was refractory, from a patient treated with antithyroid drugs. The receptors come from a female donor with Graves disease.

In this sample, this clonotype turned up a few times. The V call is TRBV2, the J call TRBJ2-5; 9 nucleotides align to TRBD2. The CDR3 is 15 amino acids. Germline V gene lookup returns CDR1 SNHLY and CDR2 FYNNEI. V shed 5 bases, J shed 1 base, and the junction held 5 bases outside the gene matches. The CDR3 nucleotides are TGTGCCAGCAGTCTTAGCGGGAGCATCCAAGAGACCCAGTACTTC. This sequence encodes CASSLSGSIQETQYF.

The table lists this clonotype with many counts. The rearrangement joins TRBV11-1 to TRBJ1-1, with TRBD1 as a possible D gene (5 bases). Germline V CDR1 and CDR2: SGHAT, FQDESV (reference sequence). The CDR3 has 14 amino acids. Deletions cut 1 base from V and 7 bases from J, with 13 bases between. CDR3 residues: CASSLVYRDGEAFF. In DNA form, the CDR3 reads TGTGCCAGCAGCTTAGTGTATAGGGACGGTGAAGCTTTCTTT.

This clonotype was detected only a few times. The CDR3 coding sequence is TGTGCCAGTAGCCTCGGACTAGCGGGAGCGAAGGAGACCCAGTACTTC. Amino acid sequence: CASSLGLAGAKETQYF. V and J are TRBV19 and TRBJ2-5, with 13 bases lining up with TRBD2. With 6 bases clipped from V and 5 bases from J, the junction kept 9 bases outside the gene matches. This CDR3 has 16 residues. Germline values: CDR1 LNHDA, CDR2 SQIVND (reference sequence).

This clonotype was picked up a small number of times. The chain couples TRBV18 to TRBJ1-6; possibly TRBD1 for D (5 bases). The V end was cut by 0 bases, the J end by 14 bases, with 11 bases between. The CDR3 is 13 amino acids. CDR1 is KGHSH, CDR2 LQKENI, per germline. CDR3 sequence: CASSPPGESALHF. CDR3 DNA sequence: TGTGCCAGCTCACCACCGGGGGAGAGTGCCCTCCACTTT.